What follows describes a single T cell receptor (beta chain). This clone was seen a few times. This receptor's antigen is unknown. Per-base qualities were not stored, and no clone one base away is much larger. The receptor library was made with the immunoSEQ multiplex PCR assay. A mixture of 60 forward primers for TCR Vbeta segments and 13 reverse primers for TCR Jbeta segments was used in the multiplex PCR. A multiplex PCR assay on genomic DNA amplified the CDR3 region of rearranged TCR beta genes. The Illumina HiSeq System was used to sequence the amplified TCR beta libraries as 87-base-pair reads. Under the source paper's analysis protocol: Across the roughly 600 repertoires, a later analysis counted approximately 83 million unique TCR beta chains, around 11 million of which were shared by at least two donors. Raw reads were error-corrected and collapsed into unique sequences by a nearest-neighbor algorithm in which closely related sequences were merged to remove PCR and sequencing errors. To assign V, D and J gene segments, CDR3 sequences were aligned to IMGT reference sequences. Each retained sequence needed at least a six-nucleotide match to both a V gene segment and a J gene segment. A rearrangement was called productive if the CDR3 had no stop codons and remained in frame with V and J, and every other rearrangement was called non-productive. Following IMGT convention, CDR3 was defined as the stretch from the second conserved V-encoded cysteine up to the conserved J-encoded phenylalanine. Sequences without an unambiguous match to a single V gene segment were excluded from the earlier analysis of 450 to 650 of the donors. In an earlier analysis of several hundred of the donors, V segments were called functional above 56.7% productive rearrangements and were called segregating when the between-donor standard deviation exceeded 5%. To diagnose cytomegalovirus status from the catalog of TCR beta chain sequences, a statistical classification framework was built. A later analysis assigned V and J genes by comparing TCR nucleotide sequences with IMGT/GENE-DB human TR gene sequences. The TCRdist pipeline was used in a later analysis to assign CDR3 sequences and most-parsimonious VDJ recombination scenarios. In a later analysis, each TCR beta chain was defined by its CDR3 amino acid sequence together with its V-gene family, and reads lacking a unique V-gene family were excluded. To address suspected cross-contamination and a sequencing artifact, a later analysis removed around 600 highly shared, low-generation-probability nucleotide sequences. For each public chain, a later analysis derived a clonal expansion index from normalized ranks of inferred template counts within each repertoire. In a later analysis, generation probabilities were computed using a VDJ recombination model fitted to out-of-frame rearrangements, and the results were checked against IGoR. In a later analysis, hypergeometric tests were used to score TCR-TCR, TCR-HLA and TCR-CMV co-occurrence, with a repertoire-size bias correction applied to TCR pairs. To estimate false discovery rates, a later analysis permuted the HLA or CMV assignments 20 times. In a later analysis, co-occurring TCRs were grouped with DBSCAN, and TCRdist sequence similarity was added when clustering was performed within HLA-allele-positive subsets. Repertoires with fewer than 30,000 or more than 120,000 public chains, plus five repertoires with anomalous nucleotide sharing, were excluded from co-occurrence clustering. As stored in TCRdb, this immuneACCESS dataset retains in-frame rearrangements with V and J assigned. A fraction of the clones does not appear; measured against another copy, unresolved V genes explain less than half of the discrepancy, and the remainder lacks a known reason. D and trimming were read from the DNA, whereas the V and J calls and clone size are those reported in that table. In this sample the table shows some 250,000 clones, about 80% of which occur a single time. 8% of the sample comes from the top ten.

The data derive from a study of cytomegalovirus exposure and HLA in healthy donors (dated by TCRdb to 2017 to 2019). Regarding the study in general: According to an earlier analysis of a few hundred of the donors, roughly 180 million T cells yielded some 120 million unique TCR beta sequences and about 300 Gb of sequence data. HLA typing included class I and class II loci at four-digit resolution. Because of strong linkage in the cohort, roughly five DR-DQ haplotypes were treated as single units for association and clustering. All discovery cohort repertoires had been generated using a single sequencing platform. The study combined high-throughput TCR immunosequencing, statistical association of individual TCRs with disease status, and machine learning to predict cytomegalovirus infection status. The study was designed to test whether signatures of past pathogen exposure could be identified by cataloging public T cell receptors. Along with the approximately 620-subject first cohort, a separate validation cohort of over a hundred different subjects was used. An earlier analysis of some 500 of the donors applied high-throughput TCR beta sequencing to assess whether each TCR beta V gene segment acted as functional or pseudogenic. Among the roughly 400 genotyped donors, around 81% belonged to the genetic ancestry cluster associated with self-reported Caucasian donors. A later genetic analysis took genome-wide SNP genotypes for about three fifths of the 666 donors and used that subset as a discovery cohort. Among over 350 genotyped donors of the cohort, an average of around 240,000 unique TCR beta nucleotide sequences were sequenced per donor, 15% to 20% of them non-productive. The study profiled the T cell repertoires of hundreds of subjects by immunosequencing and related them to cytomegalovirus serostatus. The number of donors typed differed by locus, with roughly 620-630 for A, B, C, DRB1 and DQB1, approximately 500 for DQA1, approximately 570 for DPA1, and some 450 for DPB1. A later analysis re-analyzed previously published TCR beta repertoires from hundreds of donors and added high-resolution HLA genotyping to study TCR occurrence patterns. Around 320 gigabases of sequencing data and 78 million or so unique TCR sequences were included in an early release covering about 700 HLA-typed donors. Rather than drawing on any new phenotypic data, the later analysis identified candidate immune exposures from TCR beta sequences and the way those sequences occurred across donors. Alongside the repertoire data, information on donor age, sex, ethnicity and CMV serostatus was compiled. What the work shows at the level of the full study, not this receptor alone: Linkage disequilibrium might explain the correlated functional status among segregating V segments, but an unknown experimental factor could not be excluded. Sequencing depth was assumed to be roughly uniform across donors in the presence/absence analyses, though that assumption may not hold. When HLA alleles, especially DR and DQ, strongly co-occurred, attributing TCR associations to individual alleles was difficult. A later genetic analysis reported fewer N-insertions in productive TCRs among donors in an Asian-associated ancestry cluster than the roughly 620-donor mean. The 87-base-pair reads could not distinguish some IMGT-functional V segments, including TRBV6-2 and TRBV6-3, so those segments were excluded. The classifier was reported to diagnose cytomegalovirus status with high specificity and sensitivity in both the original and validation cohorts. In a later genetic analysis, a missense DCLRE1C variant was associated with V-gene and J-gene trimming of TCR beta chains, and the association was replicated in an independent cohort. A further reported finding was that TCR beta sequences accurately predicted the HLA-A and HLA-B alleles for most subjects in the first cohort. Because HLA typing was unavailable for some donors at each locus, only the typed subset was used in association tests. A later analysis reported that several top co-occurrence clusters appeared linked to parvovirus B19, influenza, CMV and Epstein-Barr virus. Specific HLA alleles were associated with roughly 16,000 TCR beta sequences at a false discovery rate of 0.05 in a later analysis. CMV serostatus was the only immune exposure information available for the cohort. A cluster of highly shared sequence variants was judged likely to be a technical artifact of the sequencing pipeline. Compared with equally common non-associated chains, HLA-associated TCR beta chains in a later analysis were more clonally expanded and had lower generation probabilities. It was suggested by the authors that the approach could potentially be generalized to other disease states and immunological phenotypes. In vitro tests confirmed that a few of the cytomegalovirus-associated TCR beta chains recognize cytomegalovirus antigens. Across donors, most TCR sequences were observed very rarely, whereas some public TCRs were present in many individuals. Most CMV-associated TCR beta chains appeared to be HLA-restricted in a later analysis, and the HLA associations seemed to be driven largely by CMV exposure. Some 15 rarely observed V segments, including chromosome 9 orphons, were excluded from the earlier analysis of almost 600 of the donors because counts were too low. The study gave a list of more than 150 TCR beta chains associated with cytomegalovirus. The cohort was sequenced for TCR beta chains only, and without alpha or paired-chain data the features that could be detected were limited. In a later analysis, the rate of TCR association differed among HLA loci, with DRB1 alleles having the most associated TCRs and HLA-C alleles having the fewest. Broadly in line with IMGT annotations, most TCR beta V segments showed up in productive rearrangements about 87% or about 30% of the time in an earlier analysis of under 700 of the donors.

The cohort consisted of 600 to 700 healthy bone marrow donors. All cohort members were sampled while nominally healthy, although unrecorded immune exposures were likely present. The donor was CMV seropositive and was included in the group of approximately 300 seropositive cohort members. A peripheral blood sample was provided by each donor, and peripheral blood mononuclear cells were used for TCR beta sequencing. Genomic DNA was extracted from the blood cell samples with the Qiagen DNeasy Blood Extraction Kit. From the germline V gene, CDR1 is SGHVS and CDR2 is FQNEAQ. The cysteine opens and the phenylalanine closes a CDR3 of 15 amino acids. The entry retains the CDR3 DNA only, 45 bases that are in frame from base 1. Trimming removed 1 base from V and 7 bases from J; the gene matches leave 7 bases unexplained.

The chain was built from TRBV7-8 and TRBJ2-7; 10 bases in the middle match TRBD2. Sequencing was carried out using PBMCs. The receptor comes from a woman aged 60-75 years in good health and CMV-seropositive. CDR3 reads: CASSLGLAGAGEQYF. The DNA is TGTGCCAGCAGCTTAGGGCTAGCGGGAGCGGGAGAGCAGTACTTC.